This is a list of T cell receptor beta chains from one sample in a study of cytomegalovirus exposure and HLA in healthy donors. Method: immunoSEQ multiplex PCR; TCRdb's copy keeps in-frame clones and lacks some. The table shows approximately 110,000 clones, with around two thirds occurring only once. The sequenced material came from PBMCs. The receptors here all came from a middle-aged woman in good health and CMV-seropositive. CDR3s include the opening cysteine and the closing phenylalanine or tryptophan. Where a row states a size, it is once, few, many or the class of an expanded clone; other rows omit it.

j_gene | v_gene | abundance | len | CDR3aa
TRBJ2-5 | TRBV27 | NA | 15 | CASSLLAGGIKTQYF
TRBJ1-6 | TRBV2 | NA | 14 | CASGQVNYNSPLHF
TRBJ1-6 | TRBV4-3 | NA | 16 | CASSQGRDRYNSPLHF
TRBJ1-1 | TRBV2 | NA | 14 | CASSVARMNTEAFF
TRBJ2-3 | TRBV7-3 | NA | 14 | CASSARGLDHSQYF
TRBJ2-7 | TRBV14 | NA | 14 | CASSQRRVQGEQYF
TRBJ2-2 | TRBV7-8 | NA | 16 | CASSPSGGRGTGELFF
TRBJ2-3 | TRBV9 | NA | 14 | CASSAKTATDTQYF
TRBJ1-6 | TRBV5-1 | NA | 15 | CASSYDLRGGSPLHF
TRBJ1-1 | TRBV18 | NA | 13 | CASSQQANTEAFF
TRBJ2-2 | TRBV10-3 | NA | 15 | CAISEPGKDTGELFF
TRBJ1-2 | TRBV6-5 | NA | 13 | CASSYSSNYGYTF
TRBJ2-3 | TRBV5-1 | NA | 14 | CASSLGRETDTQYF
TRBJ2-1 | TRBV5-8 | NA | 15 | CASRITGGGYNEQFF
TRBJ1-6 | TRBV6-5 | NA | 15 | CASRGGSTYNSPLHF
TRBJ2-5 | TRBV11-2 | few | 15 | CASSLPTGREETQYF
TRBJ1-2 | TRBV28 | NA | 12 | CASSFGVDGYTF
TRBJ2-1 | TRBV7-2 | NA | 12 | CASSAQSFEQFF
TRBJ1-4 | TRBV6-6 | NA | 15 | CASSYSRAQNEKLFF
TRBJ2-5 | TRBV5-1 | once | 13 | CASSLTSTETQYF
TRBJ1-5 | TRBV2 | few | 14 | CASSSGTLNQPQHF